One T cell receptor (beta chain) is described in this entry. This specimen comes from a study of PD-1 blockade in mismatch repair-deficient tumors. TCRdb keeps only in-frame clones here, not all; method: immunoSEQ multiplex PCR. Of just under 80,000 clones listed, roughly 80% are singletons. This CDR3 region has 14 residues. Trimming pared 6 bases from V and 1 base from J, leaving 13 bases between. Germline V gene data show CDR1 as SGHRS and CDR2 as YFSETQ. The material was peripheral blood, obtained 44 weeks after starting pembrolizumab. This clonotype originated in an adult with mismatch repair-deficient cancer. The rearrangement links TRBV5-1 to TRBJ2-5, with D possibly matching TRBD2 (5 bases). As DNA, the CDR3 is TGCGCCAGCAACCCCCCGGGGAGCCAAGAGACCCAGTACTTC. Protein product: CASNPPGSQETQYF.